This is a list of T cell receptor beta chains from one sample in a study. TCRdb processed the reads anew with MiXCR; each CDR3 protein has one entry. This table has over 14,000 distinct CDR3 sequences, more than 30% appearing once. The specimen was blood. These receptors all stem from a human donor. The CDR3 runs from the conserved cysteine through the conserved F or W. Fields, in order: D gene, clone size, CDR3 length, J gene, V gene, CDR3 protein, CDR3 DNA. D genes are given only for firm matches. The size of a clone is reported for some rows only, either as once, few or many, or as a class for expanded clones.

D: TRBD2; size: .; length: 15; J: TRBJ2-1; V: TRBV29-1; CDR3: CSVEGGLAGGNEQFF; DNA: TGCAGCGTTGAAGGCGGGCTAGCGGGAGGCAATGAGCAGTTCTTC
D: .; size: medium-sized; length: 14; J: TRBJ1-4; V: TRBV20-1; CDR3: CSAREEGPGEKLFF; DNA: TGCAGTGCTAGAGAAGAGGGCCCCGGCGAAAAACTGTTTTTT
D: TRBD1; size: .; length: 17; J: TRBJ2-5; V: TRBV4-3; CDR3: CASSQDRRQGTQETQYF; DNA: TGCGCCAGCAGCCAAGATCGACGACAGGGGACACAAGAGACCCAGTACTTC
D: TRBD2; size: .; length: 15; J: TRBJ2-1; V: TRBV4-3; CDR3: CASSLGTSFNNEQFF; DNA: TGCGCCAGCAGCCTCGGGACTAGCTTCAACAATGAGCAGTTCTTC
D: TRBD1; size: .; length: 15; J: TRBJ1-4; V: TRBV4-3; CDR3: CASSQDQGTGEKLFF; DNA: TGCGCCAGCAGCCAAGACCAAGGGACAGGGGAAAAACTGTTTTTT
D: TRBD1; size: many; length: 17; J: TRBJ2-4; V: TRBV4-3; CDR3: CASSQVNRGFAKNIQYF; DNA: TGCGCCAGCAGCCAAGTCAACAGGGGATTCGCCAAAAACATTCAGTACTTC
D: .; size: .; length: 17; J: TRBJ1-1; V: TRBV25-1; CDR3: CASSELFVSDLNTEAFF; DNA: TGTGCCAGCAGTGAATTATTCGTGTCCGACTTGAACACTGAAGCTTTCTTT
D: .; size: .; length: 16; J: TRBJ1-4; V: TRBV29-1; CDR3: CSVDFRAAGSGEKLFF; DNA: TGCAGCGTTGATTTTAGGGCAGCAGGGAGTGGTGAAAAACTGTTTTTT
D: .; size: many; length: 16; J: TRBJ2-3; V: TRBV4-3; CDR3: CASSQDLTGYTDTQYF; DNA: TGCGCCAGCAGCCAAGATCTGACGGGATACACAGATACGCAGTATTTT
D: .; size: many; length: 14; J: TRBJ2-2; V: TRBV4-3; CDR3: CASSQEIPAGELFF; DNA: TGCGCCAGCAGCCAAGAAATTCCGGCCGGGGAGCTGTTTTTT
D: TRBD1; size: many; length: 17; J: TRBJ2-7; V: TRBV30; CDR3: CAWSAAIGTGTFYEQYF; DNA: TGTGCCTGGAGCGCCGCCATTGGGACAGGGACCTTCTACGAGCAGTACTTC